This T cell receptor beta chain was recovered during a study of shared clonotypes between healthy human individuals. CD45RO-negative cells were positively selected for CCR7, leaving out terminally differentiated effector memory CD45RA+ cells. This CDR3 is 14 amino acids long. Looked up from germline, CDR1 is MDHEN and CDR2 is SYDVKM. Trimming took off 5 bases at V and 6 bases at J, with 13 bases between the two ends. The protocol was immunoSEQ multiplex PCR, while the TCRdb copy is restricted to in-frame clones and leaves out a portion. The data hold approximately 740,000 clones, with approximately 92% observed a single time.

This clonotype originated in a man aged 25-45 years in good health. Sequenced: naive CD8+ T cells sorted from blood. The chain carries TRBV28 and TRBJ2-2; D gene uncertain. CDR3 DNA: TGTGCCAGCAGTAAAAGGTTTGGTGCCGGGGAGCTGTTTTTT. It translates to CASSKRFGAGELFF.